This is a list of T cell receptor beta chains from one sample in a study of CD8+ T cells in alopecia areata. Repertoires were generated with immunoSEQ multiplex PCR, while TCRdb's copy carries only in-frame clones and drops some. The sample yields about 270,000 clones, 60% seen once. The input for sequencing was CD4+ T cells sorted from blood, taken between weeks 51 and 54, from a patient treated with tofacitinib. The receptor source for this set is a human donor with alopecia areata. The CDR3 runs from the conserved cysteine through the conserved F or W. The D gene is left open where the match is weak. Clone size is shown for a subset of rows, as once, few, many or a class of expanded clone.

TGTGCCAGCAGTGAAGTGGTAGGGCCATTCACGAACACCGGGGAGCTGTTTTTT,CASSEVVGPFTNTGELFF,-,TRBJ2-2,TRBV6-1,-
TGCGCCAGCAGCGGACACAGGGGGCAGAACACTGAAGCTTTCTTT,CASSGHRGQNTEAFF,-,TRBJ1-1,TRBV5-1,TRBD1
TGTGCCAGCAGCTCAAGACAGGGAAAAGAGACCCAGTACTTC,CASSSRQGKETQYF,-,TRBJ2-5,TRBV7-9,TRBD1
TGTGCCTTAGGGCCCGGCTACACCTTC,CALGPGYTF,-,TRBJ1-2,TRBV30,-
TGTGCCAGCACCGGCAGGGGGGGAGAGACCCAGTACTTC,CASTGRGGETQYF,-,TRBJ2-5,TRBV11-2,-
TGTGCCACCCGCGGGGCAGTTAGGAACACTGAAGCTTTCTTT,CATRGAVRNTEAFF,few,TRBJ1-1,TRBV19,-
TGTGCCTGGAGCGGACAGCCCAACACTGAAGCTTTCTTT,CAWSGQPNTEAFF,-,TRBJ1-1,TRBV30,-
TGTGCCAGTAGAACCGCGACAGCAGACACTGAAGCTTTCTTT,CASRTATADTEAFF,-,TRBJ1-1,TRBV19,-
TGTGCCAGCAGCTTAGCCCATCGGGGAGACCGGGGCTACACCTTC,CASSLAHRGDRGYTF,-,TRBJ1-2,TRBV7-2,-
TGTGCCAGCAGCCTCGGACAGGGTGATCAGCCCCAGCATTTT,CASSLGQGDQPQHF,-,TRBJ1-5,TRBV7-6,TRBD1
TGTGCCCTGAGGGGGGCCGGGGATAATTCACCCCTCCACTTT,CALRGAGDNSPLHF,few,TRBJ1-6,TRBV2,-
TGTGCCAGCTCACCGGGGCAGACTCAAGAGACCCAGTACTTC,CASSPGQTQETQYF,-,TRBJ2-5,TRBV18,-
TGTGCCAGTAGTACCGTTGGGACAGGGGAACAGCCCCAGCATTTT,CASSTVGTGEQPQHF,few,TRBJ1-5,TRBV19,TRBD1
TGTGCCTGGAGGGACAGGCCCTATGGCTACACCTTC,CAWRDRPYGYTF,few,TRBJ1-2,TRBV30,TRBD1
TGTGCCAGCAGCTTGACCGAGTACCAAGAGACCCAGTACTTC,CASSLTEYQETQYF,-,TRBJ2-5,TRBV5-6,-
TGCAGCGTTACCTTTTCTGGGCAGCTCAATGAGCAGTTCTTC,CSVTFSGQLNEQFF,-,TRBJ2-1,TRBV29-1,-
TGTGCCAGCAGTGACCCGAACAGGGGCACAGATACGCAGTATTTT,CASSDPNRGTDTQYF,-,TRBJ2-3,TRBV6-4,-
TGTGCCACTGGGGACAGAAGTAACTATGGCTACACCTTC,CATGDRSNYGYTF,-,TRBJ1-2,TRBV19,TRBD1
TGCGCCAGCAGCTTGGGACAGCTCCAAGAGACCCAGTACTTC,CASSLGQLQETQYF,-,TRBJ2-5,TRBV5-1,-
TGTGCCAGCAGCCCCCGTTTGGAGAACACTGAAGCTTTCTTT,CASSPRLENTEAFF,-,TRBJ1-1,TRBV7-9,-
TGTGCCAGCAGTGAAGCGCTCCGGAAGCACCTCCACTTT,CASSEALRKHLHF,-,TRBJ1-6,TRBV2,-
TGTGCCAGCAGCGTAGCCCGGGCCCCAAATTCACCCCTCCACTTT,CASSVARAPNSPLHF,once,TRBJ1-6,TRBV9,-
TGTGCCTGGAGACGGGGGACGGGGTCCTCCTACAATGAGCAGTTCTTC,CAWRRGTGSSYNEQFF,-,TRBJ2-1,TRBV30,-
TGCGCCAGCAGCCAAGATAGGGAGGGTGGGGAGACCCAGTACTTC,CASSQDREGGETQYF,few,TRBJ2-5,TRBV4-3,TRBD2
TGTGCCACCAGCAGAGAGGAGGAACCCGAGCAGTACTTC,CATSREEEPEQYF,-,TRBJ2-7,TRBV15,-
TGTGCCAGCAGTGCCGCGGGGAGCAATCCACCAGATACGCAGTATTTT,CASSAAGSNPPDTQYF,once,TRBJ2-3,TRBV2,-
TGTGCCATCAGTGAGTTTCGGTTGGCGAACACCGGGGAGCTGTTTTTT,CAISEFRLANTGELFF,-,TRBJ2-2,TRBV6-1,-
TGTGCCTGGAGTGTCCGGGGCAGAGTAAACATTCAGTACTTC,CAWSVRGRVNIQYF,-,TRBJ2-4,TRBV30,-
TGTGCCACCACTTCGTGGGCCAACGTCCTGACTTTC,CATTSWANVLTF,-,TRBJ2-6,TRBV6-1,-